This TCR beta chain was identified in a study of T cell responses to AZD1222 COVID-19 vaccine. Study as a whole: Analysis merged second doses at about 4 or about 12 weeks.

The study's findings and limits: When two AZD1222 doses had been given, Spike-specific TCR breadth and depth rose. Females made up more of the donors, who were largely white British, and clonal diversity may have come out too low. Seropositive at baseline were only a handful of AZD1222 recipients.

Only in-frame clones appear in the TCRdb table, and some are missing; sequencing was by immunoSEQ multiplex PCR. The data contain 150,000 to 200,000 clones, 93% of them singletons. Germline CDR1 and CDR2: SNHLY and FYNNEI. The CDR3 has 15 amino acids. Trimming stripped 2 bases from V and 4 bases from J, with 12 bases between. Points on this clone: Its antigen is undetermined.

The starting material was peripheral blood, obtained on day 0 of AZD1222 vaccination. The chain carries TRBV2 and TRBJ1-5, with a tentative D call TRBD1 (5 bases). The receptor was derived from an adult in good health. CDR3 protein: CASSETSGLNQPQHF. CDR3 bases: TGTGCCAGCAGTGAAACATCAGGGCTTAATCAGCCCCAGCATTTT.